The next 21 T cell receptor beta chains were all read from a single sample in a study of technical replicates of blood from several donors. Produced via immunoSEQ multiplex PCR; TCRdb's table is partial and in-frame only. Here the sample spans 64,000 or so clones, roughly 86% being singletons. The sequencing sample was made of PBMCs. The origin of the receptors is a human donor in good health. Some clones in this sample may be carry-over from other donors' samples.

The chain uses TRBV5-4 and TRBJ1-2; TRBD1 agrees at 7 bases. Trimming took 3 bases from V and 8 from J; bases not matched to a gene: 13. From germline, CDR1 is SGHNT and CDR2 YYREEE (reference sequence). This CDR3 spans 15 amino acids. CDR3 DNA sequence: TGTGCCAGCAGCTCCAGACAGGGTACTTGGTCCGGCTACACCTTC. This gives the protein CASSSRQGTWSGYTF. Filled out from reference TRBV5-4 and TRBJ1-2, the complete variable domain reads ETGVTQSPTHLIKTRGQQVTLRCSSQSGHNTVSWYQQALGQGPQFIFQYYREEENGRGNFPPRFSGLQFPNYSSELNVNALELDDSALYLCASSSRQGTWSGYTFGSGTRLTVV.

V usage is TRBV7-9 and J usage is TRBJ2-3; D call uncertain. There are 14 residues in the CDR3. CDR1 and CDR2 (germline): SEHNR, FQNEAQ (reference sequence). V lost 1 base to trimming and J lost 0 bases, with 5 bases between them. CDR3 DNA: TGTGCCAGCAGCTTAGGCAGTAGCACAGATACGCAGTATTTT. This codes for CASSLGSSTDTQYF.

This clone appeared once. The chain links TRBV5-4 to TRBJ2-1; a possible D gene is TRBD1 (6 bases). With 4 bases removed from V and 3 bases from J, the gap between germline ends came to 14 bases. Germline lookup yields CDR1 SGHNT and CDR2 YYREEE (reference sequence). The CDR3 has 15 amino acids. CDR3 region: CASSPDSPVYNEQFF. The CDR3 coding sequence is TGTGCCAGCAGCCCGGACAGTCCCGTCTACAATGAGCAGTTCTTC.

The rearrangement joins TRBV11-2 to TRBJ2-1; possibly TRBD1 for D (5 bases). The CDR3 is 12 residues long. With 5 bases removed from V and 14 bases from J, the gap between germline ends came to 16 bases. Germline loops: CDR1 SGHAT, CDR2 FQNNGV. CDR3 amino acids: CASSAQGIGEFF. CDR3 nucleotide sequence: TGTGCCAGCAGCGCCCAGGGTATAGGTGAGTTCTTC.

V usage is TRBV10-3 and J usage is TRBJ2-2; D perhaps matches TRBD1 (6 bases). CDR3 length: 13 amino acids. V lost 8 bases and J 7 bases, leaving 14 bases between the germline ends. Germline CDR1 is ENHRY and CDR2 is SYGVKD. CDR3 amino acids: CAIGGAGFGELFF. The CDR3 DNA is TGTGCCATCGGGGGCGCGGGCTTCGGGGAGCTGTTTTTT.

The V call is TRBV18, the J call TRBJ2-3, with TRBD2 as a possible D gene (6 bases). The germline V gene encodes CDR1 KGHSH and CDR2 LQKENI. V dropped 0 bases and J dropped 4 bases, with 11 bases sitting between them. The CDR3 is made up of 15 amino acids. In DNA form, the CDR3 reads TGTGCCAGCTCACCACCGGTGTCTAGCGCAGATACGCAGTATTTT. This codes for CASSPPVSSADTQYF. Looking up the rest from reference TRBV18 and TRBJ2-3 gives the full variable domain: NAGVMQNPRHLVRRRGQEARLRCSPMKGHSHVYWYRQLPEEGLKFMVYLQKENIIDESGMPKERFSAEFPKEGPSILRIQQVVRGDSAAYFCASSPPVSSADTQYFGPGTRLTVL.

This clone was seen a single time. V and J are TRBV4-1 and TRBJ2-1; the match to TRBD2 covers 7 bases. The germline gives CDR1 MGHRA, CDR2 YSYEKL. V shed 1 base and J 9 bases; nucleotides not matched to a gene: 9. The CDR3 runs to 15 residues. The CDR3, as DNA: TGCGCCAGCAGCCAAGTAATAGGAGCGGGATCTGAGCAGTTCTTC. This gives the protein CASSQVIGAGSEQFF.

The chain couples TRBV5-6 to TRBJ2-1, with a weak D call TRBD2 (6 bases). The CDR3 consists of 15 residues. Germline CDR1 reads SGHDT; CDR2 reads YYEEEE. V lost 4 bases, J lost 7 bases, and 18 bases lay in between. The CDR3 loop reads CASSRAGRGANEQFF. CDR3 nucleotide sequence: TGTGCCAGCAGCCGAGCGGGCCGCGGGGCGAATGAGCAGTTCTTC.

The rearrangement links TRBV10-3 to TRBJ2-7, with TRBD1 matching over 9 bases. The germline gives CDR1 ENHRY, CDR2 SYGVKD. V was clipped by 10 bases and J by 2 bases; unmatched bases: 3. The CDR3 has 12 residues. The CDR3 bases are TGTGCCACGGACAGGGGAACCTACGAGCAGTACTTC. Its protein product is CATDRGTYEQYF.

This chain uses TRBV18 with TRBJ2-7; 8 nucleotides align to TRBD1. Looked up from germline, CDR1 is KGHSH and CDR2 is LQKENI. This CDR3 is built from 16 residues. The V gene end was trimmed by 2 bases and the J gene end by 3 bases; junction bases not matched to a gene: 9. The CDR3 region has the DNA TGTGCCAGCTCACCAGGATCGGACAGGGCTTTCTACGAGCAGTACTTC. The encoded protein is CASSPGSDRAFYEQYF.

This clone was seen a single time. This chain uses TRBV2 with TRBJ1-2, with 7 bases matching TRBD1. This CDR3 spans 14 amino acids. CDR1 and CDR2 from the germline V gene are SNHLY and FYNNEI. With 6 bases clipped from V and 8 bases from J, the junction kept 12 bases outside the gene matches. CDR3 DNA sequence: TGTGCCAGCAGGGAGACAGGGATGATGTGGGGCTACACCTTC. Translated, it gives CASRETGMMWGYTF.

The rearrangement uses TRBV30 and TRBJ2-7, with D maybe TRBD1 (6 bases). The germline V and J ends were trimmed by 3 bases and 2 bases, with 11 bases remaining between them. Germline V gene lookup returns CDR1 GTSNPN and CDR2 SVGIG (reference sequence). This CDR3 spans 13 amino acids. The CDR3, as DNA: TGTGCCTGGAGCGCCGGGACAACCTACGAGCAGTACTTC. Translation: CAWSAGTTYEQYF.

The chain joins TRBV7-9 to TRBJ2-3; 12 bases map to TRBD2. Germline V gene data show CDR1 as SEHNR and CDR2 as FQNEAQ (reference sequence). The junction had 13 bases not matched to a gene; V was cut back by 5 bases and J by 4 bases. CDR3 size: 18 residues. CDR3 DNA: TGTGCCAGCAGCGCAACCGCGGGACTAGCGGGCCAGGCAGATACGCAGTATTTT. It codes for CASSATAGLAGQADTQYF.

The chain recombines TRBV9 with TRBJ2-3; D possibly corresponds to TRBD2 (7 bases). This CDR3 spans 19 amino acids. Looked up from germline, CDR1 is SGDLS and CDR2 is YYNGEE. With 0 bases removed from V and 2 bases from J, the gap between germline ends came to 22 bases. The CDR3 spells CASSVGRGSGGAYTDTQYF. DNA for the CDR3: TGTGCCAGCAGCGTAGGAAGGGGGTCGGGAGGAGCCTACACAGATACGCAGTATTTT.

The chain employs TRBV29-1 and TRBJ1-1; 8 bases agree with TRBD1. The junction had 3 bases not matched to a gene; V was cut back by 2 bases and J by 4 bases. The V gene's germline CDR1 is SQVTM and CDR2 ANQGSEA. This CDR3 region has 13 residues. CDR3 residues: CSVEQGAGTEAFF. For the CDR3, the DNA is TGCAGCGTTGAACAGGGGGCGGGCACTGAAGCTTTCTTT. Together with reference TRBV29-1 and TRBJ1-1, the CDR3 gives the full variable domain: SAVISQKPSRDICQRGTSLTIQCQVDSQVTMMFWYRQQPGQSLTLIATANQGSEATYESGFVIDKFPISRPNLTFSTLTVSNMSPEDSSIYLCSVEQGAGTEAFFGQGTRLTVV.

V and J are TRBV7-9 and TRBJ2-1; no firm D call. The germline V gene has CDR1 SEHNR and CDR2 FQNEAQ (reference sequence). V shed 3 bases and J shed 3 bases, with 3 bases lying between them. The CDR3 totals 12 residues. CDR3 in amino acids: CASSFLYNEQFF. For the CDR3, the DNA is TGTGCCAGCAGCTTTCTCTACAATGAGCAGTTCTTC.

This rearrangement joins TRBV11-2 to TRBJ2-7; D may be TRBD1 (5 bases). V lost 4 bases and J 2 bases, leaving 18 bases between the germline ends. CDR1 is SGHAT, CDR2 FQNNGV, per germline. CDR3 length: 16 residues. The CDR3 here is CASSSLLGAEAYEQYF. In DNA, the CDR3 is TGTGCCAGCAGCTCCCTCCTAGGGGCAGAAGCCTACGAGCAGTACTTC.

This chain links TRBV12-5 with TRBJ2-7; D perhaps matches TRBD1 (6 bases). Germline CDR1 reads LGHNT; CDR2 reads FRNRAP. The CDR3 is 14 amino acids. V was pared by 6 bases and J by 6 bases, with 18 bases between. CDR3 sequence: CASGRPGQIGEQYF. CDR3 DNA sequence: TGTGCTAGTGGCCGACCGGGACAAATCGGCGAGCAGTACTTC.

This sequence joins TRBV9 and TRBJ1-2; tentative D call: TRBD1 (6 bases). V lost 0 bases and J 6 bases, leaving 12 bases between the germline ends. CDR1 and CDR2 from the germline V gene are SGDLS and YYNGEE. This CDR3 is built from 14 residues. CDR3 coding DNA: TGTGCCAGCAGCGTAGACCAGGGGAGCCATGGCTACACCTTC. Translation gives CASSVDQGSHGYTF.

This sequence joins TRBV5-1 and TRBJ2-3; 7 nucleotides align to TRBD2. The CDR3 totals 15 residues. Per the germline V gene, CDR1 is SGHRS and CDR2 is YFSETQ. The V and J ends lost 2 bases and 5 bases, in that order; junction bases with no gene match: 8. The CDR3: CASSLSGGVGDTQYF. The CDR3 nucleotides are TGCGCCAGCAGCTTATCGGGGGGTGTCGGAGATACGCAGTATTTT.

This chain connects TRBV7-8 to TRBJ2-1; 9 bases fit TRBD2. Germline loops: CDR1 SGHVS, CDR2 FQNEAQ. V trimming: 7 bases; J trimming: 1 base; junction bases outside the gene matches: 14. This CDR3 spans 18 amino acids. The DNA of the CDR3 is TGTGCCAGCACCTACCTCCGCGGGGGGGCATGGTCCTACAATGAGCAGTTCTTC. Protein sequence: CASTYLRGGAWSYNEQFF.